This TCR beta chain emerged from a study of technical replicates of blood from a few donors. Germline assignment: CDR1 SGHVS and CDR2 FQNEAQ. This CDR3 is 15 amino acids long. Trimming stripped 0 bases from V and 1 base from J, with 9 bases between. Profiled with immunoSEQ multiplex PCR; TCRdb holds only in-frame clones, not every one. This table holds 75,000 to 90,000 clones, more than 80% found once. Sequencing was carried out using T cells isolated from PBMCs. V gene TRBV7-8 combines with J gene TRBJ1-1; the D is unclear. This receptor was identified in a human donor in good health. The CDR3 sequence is CASSLARQQNTEAFF. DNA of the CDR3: TGTGCCAGCAGCTTAGCGCGGCAGCAGAACACTGAAGCTTTCTTT.